These T cell receptor beta chains were read from a single sample in a study of T cell responses to AZD1222 COVID-19 vaccine. Sequenced by immunoSEQ multiplex PCR; TCRdb stores in-frame clones only, minus some. The table has approximately 100,000 clones, 70% to 90% seen once. The source was peripheral blood, collected on day 0 of AZD1222 vaccination. The receptors originated from an adult in good health. Both conserved end residues are part of each CDR3. D genes are given only for firm matches. Expanded clones are given a class, and other clones once, few, many or no size at all.

v_gene: TRBV28
len: 12
d_gene: NA
abundance: NA
j_gene: TRBJ1-5
CDR3nt: TGTGCCAGCAGTTTCTTGGGTCAGCCCCAGCATTTT
CDR3aa: CASSFLGQPQHF

v_gene: TRBV27
len: 12
d_gene: NA
abundance: NA
j_gene: TRBJ1-2
CDR3nt: TGTGCCAGCAGTCCTCAGGGCGGAGGCTACACCTTC
CDR3aa: CASSPQGGGYTF

v_gene: TRBV2
len: 13
d_gene: NA
abundance: NA
j_gene: TRBJ1-6
CDR3nt: TGTGCCAGCAGTGAATCCAATAATTCACCCCTCCACTTT
CDR3aa: CASSESNNSPLHF

v_gene: TRBV9
len: 16
d_gene: NA
abundance: NA
j_gene: TRBJ1-3
CDR3nt: TGTGCCAGCAGCCCCAGGGGAGACTTATCTGGAAACACCATATATTTT
CDR3aa: CASSPRGDLSGNTIYF

v_gene: TRBV3-1/TRBV3-2
len: 14
d_gene: TRBD1
abundance: few
j_gene: TRBJ2-7
CDR3nt: TGTGCCAGCAGGGGACAGGGGGTGATGTACGAGCAGTACTTC
CDR3aa: CASRGQGVMYEQYF

v_gene: TRBV7-9
len: 13
d_gene: NA
abundance: NA
j_gene: TRBJ2-7
CDR3nt: TGTGCCAGCAGCTTAATGGGGGCGAACGAGCAGTACTTC
CDR3aa: CASSLMGANEQYF

v_gene: TRBV5-4
len: 13
d_gene: TRBD1
abundance: NA
j_gene: TRBJ1-1
CDR3nt: TGTGCCAGCAGCTTGACAGGGGGCACTGAAGCTTTCTTT
CDR3aa: CASSLTGGTEAFF

v_gene: TRBV27
len: 14
d_gene: TRBD1
abundance: NA
j_gene: TRBJ2-3
CDR3nt: TGTGCCAGCAGTTTGGGACAGGGGTTAGATACGCAGTATTTT
CDR3aa: CASSLGQGLDTQYF

v_gene: TRBV6-5
len: 15
d_gene: NA
abundance: NA
j_gene: TRBJ1-4
CDR3nt: TGTGCCACCGGAGCCTTACAAGGAGTCTATGAAAAACTGTTTTTT
CDR3aa: CATGALQGVYEKLFF

v_gene: TRBV5-1
len: 14
d_gene: TRBD2
abundance: NA
j_gene: TRBJ2-7
CDR3nt: TGCGCCAGCAGCTTGACTAGCGGCTCCTACGAGCAGTACTTC
CDR3aa: CASSLTSGSYEQYF

v_gene: TRBV6-5
len: 15
d_gene: NA
abundance: NA
j_gene: TRBJ1-4
CDR3nt: TGTGCCAGCAGCCTACGAGTGACTGCTAATGAAAAACTGTTTTTT
CDR3aa: CASSLRVTANEKLFF

v_gene: TRBV11-2
len: 16
d_gene: NA
abundance: NA
j_gene: TRBJ1-1
CDR3nt: TGTGCCAGCAGCTTACGCAGGGTAGGGGGGAACACTGAAGCTTTCTTT
CDR3aa: CASSLRRVGGNTEAFF

v_gene: TRBV30
len: 14
d_gene: NA
abundance: NA
j_gene: TRBJ2-6
CDR3nt: TGTGCCTGGAGTCGGAAATCTGGGGCCAACGTCCTGACTTTC
CDR3aa: CAWSRKSGANVLTF